Sequencing of this T cell receptor (beta chain) was carried out in a study of cytomegalovirus exposure and HLA in healthy donors listed by TCRdb under 2017. Notes on the research overall: In an earlier analysis of some 610 of the donors, less than 350 Gb of sequence data and about 110 million unique TCR beta sequences from roughly 200 million T cells were reported. An early release covering 550 to 650 HLA-typed donors comprised roughly 300 gigabases of sequencing data and around 86 million unique TCR sequences. The study was designed to test whether signatures of past pathogen exposure could be identified by cataloging public T cell receptors. Typing coverage differed by locus: A, B, C, DRB1 and DQB1 were typed in about 620-640 donors, DQA1 in about 550, DPA1 in nearly 610, and DPB1 in approximately 450. Class I and class II HLA loci were covered by the typing at four-digit resolution. About five DR-DQ haplotypes were treated as single units for association and clustering because of strong linkage in the cohort. All discovery cohort repertoires had been generated on a single sequencing platform. In a later genetic analysis, genome-wide SNP genotypes for 398 of the 666 donors were used, and that subset was treated as a discovery cohort. To decide whether each TCR beta V gene segment behaved as functional or pseudogenic, an earlier analysis of some 600 of the donors relied on high-throughput TCR beta sequencing. Using immunosequencing, the study profiled T cell repertoires from about 650 subjects and related those repertoires to cytomegalovirus serostatus. To predict cytomegalovirus infection status, the study combined high-throughput TCR immunosequencing, statistical association of individual TCRs with disease status, and machine learning. Donor age, sex, ethnicity and CMV serostatus were collected together with the repertoire data. Of the 300 to 500 genotyped donors, less than 90% were placed in the genetic ancestry cluster associated with self-reported Caucasian donors. In the later analysis, no new phenotypic data were used to find candidate immune exposures; instead, reliance was placed on TCR beta sequences and their occurrence across donors. In a later analysis, previously published TCR beta repertoires from hundreds of donors were re-analyzed and high-resolution HLA genotyping was added so that TCR occurrence patterns could be studied. Among 398 genotyped donors of the cohort, an average of approximately 240,000 unique TCR beta nucleotide sequences were sequenced per donor, about a sixth of them non-productive. Along with the approximately 700-subject first cohort, a separate validation cohort of over a hundred different subjects was used.

In total, roughly 670 healthy bone marrow donors made up the cohort. All cohort members were sampled while nominally healthy, although unrecorded immune exposures were likely present. CMV serostatus was positive for more than 250 and negative for about half of the roughly 700 cohort members, and was not recorded for this donor. A peripheral blood sample was provided by each donor, and peripheral blood mononuclear cells were used for TCR beta sequencing. The Qiagen DNeasy Blood Extraction Kit was used to extract genomic DNA from the blood cell samples. Overall results and qualifications from the work: It was suggested by the authors that the approach could potentially be generalized to other disease states and immunological phenotypes. A later analysis found that HLA-associated TCR beta chains were more clonally expanded and had lower generation probabilities than equally common non-associated chains. According to a later analysis, TCR association rates differed among HLA loci, with DRB1 alleles showing the most associated TCRs and HLA-C alleles showing the fewest. In vitro tests confirmed that three of the cytomegalovirus-associated TCR beta chains recognize cytomegalovirus antigens. CMV serostatus was the only immune exposure information available for the cohort. A later analysis reported that several top co-occurrence clusters appeared linked to parvovirus B19, influenza, CMV and Epstein-Barr virus. According to a later analysis, most CMV-associated TCR beta chains appeared to be HLA-restricted, and the HLA associations seemed to be driven largely by CMV exposure. Because counts were too low, about 17 rarely observed V segments, including chromosome 9 orphons, were excluded from the earlier analysis of some 590 of the donors. Linkage disequilibrium might explain the correlated functional status among segregating V segments, but an unknown experimental factor could not be ruled out. A cluster of highly shared sequence variants was judged likely to represent a technical artifact of the sequencing pipeline. Because some donors lacked HLA typing at each locus, the association tests relied only on the typed subset. Most TCR sequences were observed very rarely across donors, whereas some public TCRs were present in many individuals. Roughly uniform sequencing depth across donors was assumed in presence/absence analyses, although this assumption may not hold. Some IMGT-functional V segments, including TRBV6-2 and TRBV6-3, could not be distinguished by the 87-base-pair reads and were therefore excluded. A further reported finding was that TCR beta sequences accurately predicted the HLA-A and HLA-B alleles for most subjects in the first cohort. Specific HLA alleles were associated with around 18,000 TCR beta sequences at a false discovery rate of 0.05 in a later analysis. A total of about 180 TCR beta chains were listed by the study as associated with cytomegalovirus. In a later genetic analysis, a missense DCLRE1C variant was associated with V-gene and J-gene trimming of TCR beta chains, and the association was replicated in an independent cohort. A later genetic analysis reported fewer N-insertions in productive TCRs among donors in an Asian-associated ancestry cluster than the roughly 700-donor mean. When HLA alleles, especially DR and DQ, strongly co-occurred, attributing TCR associations to individual alleles was difficult. In both the original and validation cohorts, the classifier was reported to diagnose cytomegalovirus status with high specificity and sensitivity. In this cohort, only TCR beta chains were sequenced, and detectable features were limited by the absence of alpha or paired-chain data. An earlier analysis of around 600 of the donors showed that most TCR beta V segments appeared in productive rearrangements either about 90% or about 30% of the time, which broadly matched IMGT annotations.

Receptor amplification or capture employed the immunoSEQ multiplex PCR assay. For the multiplex PCR, a mixture combining 60 forward primers for TCR Vbeta segments and 13 reverse primers for TCR Jbeta segments was used. A multiplex PCR assay on genomic DNA amplified the CDR3 region of rearranged TCR beta genes. Amplified TCR beta libraries were sequenced as 87-base-pair reads on the Illumina HiSeq System. The authors' analysis ran thus. Across the 670 or so repertoires, a later analysis counted around 80 million unique TCR beta chains, roughly 11 million of which were shared by at least two donors. Raw reads were error-corrected and collapsed into unique sequences with a nearest-neighbor algorithm that merged closely related sequences to remove PCR and sequencing errors. V, D and J gene segments were assigned by aligning CDR3 sequences to IMGT reference sequences. For a sequence to be retained, a match of at least six nucleotides was required to both a V gene segment and a J gene segment. A rearrangement counted as productive if the CDR3 had no stop codons and remained in frame with V and J, and every other rearrangement counted as non-productive. Following IMGT convention, CDR3 was defined as the stretch from the second conserved V-encoded cysteine up to the conserved J-encoded phenylalanine. The earlier analysis of about 590 of the donors excluded sequences that lacked an unambiguous match to a single V gene segment. An earlier analysis of about 600 of the donors called V segments functional above 56.7% productive rearrangements and segregating when the between-donor standard deviation exceeded 5%. A statistical classification framework was built for diagnosing cytomegalovirus status from the catalog of TCR beta chain sequences. In a later analysis, V and J genes were assigned by comparing TCR nucleotide sequences against IMGT/GENE-DB human TR gene sequences. Using the TCRdist pipeline, a later analysis assigned CDR3 sequences along with most-parsimonious VDJ recombination scenarios. In a later analysis, each TCR beta chain was defined by its CDR3 amino acid sequence together with its V-gene family, and reads without a unique V-gene family were excluded. A later analysis removed 600 or so highly shared, low-generation-probability nucleotide sequences to deal with suspected cross-contamination and a sequencing artifact. For each public chain, a later analysis derived a clonal expansion index from normalized ranks of inferred template counts within each repertoire. A later analysis computed generation probabilities with a VDJ recombination model fitted to out-of-frame rearrangements, and checked the results against IGoR. Hypergeometric tests were used in a later analysis to score TCR-TCR, TCR-HLA and TCR-CMV co-occurrence, with a repertoire-size bias correction applied to the TCR pairs. A later analysis estimated false discovery rates by permuting HLA or CMV assignments 20 times. In a later analysis, co-occurring TCRs were grouped using DBSCAN, with TCRdist sequence similarity added in when clustering inside HLA-allele-positive subsets. Repertoires with fewer than 30,000 or more than 120,000 public chains were left out of co-occurrence clustering, as were about five repertoires with anomalous nucleotide sharing. The table was pulled from immuneACCESS by TCRdb, which kept in-frame rearrangements only. Such tables lose some clones; where checked, under half of the loss comes from unresolved V genes, and the rest has no known cause. V and J calls and clone size are copied from that table; D and trimming were computed from the DNA. Across this sample there are about 130,000 clones, with 65% to 80% seen only once. The ten largest account for around 1.6% of the sample.

The germline V end is reduced by 2 bases and the J end by 7 bases; junction bases left unmatched: 10. CDR1 is given as MGHRA and CDR2 as YSYEKL, both from the germline V gene. Spanning cysteine to phenylalanine, the CDR3 consists of 18 amino acids. CDR3 DNA only is kept here, 54 bases in frame from base 1. This clone was detected only once. What antigen it recognizes has not been identified. Base qualities were left out, and no much larger clone turns up one base away. Material: PBMCs. The chain joins TRBV4-1 to TRBJ2-1; TRBD2 lines up with 14 middle nucleotides. This TCR came from a human donor in good health. The CDR3 reads CASSQRNGLAGGGNEQFF. The DNA is as follows: TGCGCCAGCAGCCAAAGAAACGGACTAGCGGGAGGAGGGAATGAGCAGTTCTTC.